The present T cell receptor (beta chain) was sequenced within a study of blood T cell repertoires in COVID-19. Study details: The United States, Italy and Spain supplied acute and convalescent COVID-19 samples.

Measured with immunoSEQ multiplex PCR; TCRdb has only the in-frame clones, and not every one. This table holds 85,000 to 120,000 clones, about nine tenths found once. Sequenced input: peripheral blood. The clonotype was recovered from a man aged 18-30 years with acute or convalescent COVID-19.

CDR3 in amino acids: CSASARQGGGNQPQHF. The CDR3 DNA reads as TGCAGTGCTAGTGCCCGACAGGGCGGGGGCAATCAGCCCCAGCATTTT. J is TRBJ1-5 and V is TRBV20-1, with 7 bases fitting TRBD1. Germline-derived CDR1 and CDR2 are DFQATT and SNEGSKA (reference sequence). J gave up 2 bases and V 3 bases, and 10 bases lay outside the gene matches. The CDR3 extends over 16 amino acids.